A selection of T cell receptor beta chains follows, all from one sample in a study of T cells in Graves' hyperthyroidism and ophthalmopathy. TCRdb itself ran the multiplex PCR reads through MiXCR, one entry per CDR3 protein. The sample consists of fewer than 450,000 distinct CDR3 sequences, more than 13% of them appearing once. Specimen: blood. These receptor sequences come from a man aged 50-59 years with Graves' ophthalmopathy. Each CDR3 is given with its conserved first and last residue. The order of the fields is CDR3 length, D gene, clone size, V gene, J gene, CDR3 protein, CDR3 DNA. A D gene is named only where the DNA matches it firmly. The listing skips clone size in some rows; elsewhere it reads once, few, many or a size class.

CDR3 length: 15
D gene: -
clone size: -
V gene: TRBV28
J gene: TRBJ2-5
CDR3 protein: CASSLPPLGQETQYF
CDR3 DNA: TGTGCCAGCAGTTTACCCCCGCTCGGCCAAGAGACCCAGTACTTC

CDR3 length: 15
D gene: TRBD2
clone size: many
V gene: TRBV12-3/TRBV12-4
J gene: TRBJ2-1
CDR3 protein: CASNRFSGRVNEQFF
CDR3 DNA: TGTGCCAGCAATCGTTTTAGCGGGAGGGTCAATGAGCAGTTCTTC

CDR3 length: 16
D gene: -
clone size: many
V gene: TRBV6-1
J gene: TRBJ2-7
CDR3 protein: CASGHGGPSSGYEQYF
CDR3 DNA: TGTGCCAGCGGACACGGCGGACCCTCTTCGGGGTACGAGCAGTACTTC

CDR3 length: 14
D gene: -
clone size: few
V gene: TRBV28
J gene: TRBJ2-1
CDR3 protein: CASSLSRGGNEQFF
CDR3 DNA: TGTGCCAGCAGTTTAAGCAGGGGGGGCAATGAGCAGTTCTTC

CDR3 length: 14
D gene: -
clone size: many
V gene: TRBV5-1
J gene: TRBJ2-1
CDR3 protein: CASSVVGRSDEQFF
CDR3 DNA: TGCGCCAGCAGCGTTGTTGGACGTTCGGATGAGCAGTTCTTC

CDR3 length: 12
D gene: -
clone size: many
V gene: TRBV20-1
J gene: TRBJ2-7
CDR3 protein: CSASFGGYEQYF
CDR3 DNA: TGCAGTGCTAGTTTTGGGGGCTACGAGCAGTACTTC

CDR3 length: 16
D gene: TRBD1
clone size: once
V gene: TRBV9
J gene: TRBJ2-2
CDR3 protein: CASSKRGTGNTGELFF
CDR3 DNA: TGTGCCAGCAGCAAAAGGGGGACAGGGAACACCGGGGAGCTGTTTTTT

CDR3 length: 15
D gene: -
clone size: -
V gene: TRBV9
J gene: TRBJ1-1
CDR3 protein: CASSVGMVEGTEAFF
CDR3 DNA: TGTGCCAGCAGCGTAGGGATGGTAGAGGGCACTGAAGCTTTCTTT

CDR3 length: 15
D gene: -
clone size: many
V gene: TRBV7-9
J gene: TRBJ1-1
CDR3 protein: CASSLAGARNTEAFF
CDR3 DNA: TGTGCCAGCAGCTTAGCAGGGGCGAGGAACACTGAAGCTTTCTTT

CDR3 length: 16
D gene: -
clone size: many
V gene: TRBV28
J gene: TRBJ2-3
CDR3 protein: CASIPPGFSSTDTQYF
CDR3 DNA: TGTGCCAGCATCCCTCCGGGATTTAGTTCCACAGATACGCAGTATTTT

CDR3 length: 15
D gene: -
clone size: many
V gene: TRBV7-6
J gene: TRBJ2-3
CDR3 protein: CASSRDTAAGDTQYF
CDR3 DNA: TGTGCCAGCAGCCGAGACACTGCGGCGGGGGATACGCAGTATTTT

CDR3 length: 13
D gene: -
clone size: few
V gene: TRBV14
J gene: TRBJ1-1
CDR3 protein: CASSQEAAGGTFF
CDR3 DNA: TGTGCCAGCAGCCAAGAGGCAGCTGGCGGGACTTTCTTT

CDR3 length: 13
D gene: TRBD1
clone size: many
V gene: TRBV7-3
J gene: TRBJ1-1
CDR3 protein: CASSQDRKTEAFF
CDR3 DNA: TGTGCCAGCAGCCAGGACAGGAAAACTGAAGCTTTCTTT

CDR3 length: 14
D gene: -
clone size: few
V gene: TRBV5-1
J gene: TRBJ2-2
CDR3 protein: CASSLRVEAGELFF
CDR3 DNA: TGCGCCAGCAGCTTAAGGGTCGAGGCCGGGGAGCTGTTTTTT

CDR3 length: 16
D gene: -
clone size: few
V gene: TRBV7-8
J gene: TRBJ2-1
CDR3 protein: CASSPSRPGAYNEQFF
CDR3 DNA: TGTGCCAGCAGCCCCTCCCGGCCAGGAGCCTACAATGAGCAGTTCTTC

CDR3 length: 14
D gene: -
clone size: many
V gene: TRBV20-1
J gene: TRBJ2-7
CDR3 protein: CSAPDTTSSYEQYF
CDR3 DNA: TGCAGTGCTCCTGACACCACGAGCTCCTACGAGCAGTACTTC

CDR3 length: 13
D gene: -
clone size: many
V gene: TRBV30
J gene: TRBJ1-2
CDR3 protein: CAWNSGNDIHYTF
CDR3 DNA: TGTGCCTGGAATTCGGGGAATGATATCCACTACACCTTC

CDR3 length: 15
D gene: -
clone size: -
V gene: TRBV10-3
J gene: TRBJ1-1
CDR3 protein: CAISESGNMNTEAFF
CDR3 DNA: TGTGCCATCAGTGAGTCCGGTAACATGAACACTGAAGCTTTCTTT

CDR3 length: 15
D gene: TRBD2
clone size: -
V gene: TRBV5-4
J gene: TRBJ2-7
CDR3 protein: CASSYETGRGGEQYF
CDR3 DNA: TGTGCCAGCAGCTACGAGACGGGCCGGGGGGGGGAGCAGTACTTC

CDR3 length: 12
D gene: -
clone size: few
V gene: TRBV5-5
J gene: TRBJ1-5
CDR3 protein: CASRFGAGPQHF
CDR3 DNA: TGTGCCAGCAGATTTGGAGCTGGGCCCCAGCATTTT

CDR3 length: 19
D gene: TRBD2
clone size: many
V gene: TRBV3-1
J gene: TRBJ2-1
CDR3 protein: CASSRLAVAALSSYNEQFF
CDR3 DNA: TGTGCCAGCAGCCGACTAGCGGTAGCTGCCTTAAGCTCCTACAATGAGCAGTTCTTC

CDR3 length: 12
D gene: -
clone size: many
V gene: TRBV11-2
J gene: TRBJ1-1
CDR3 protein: CASSLASTEAFF
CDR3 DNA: TGTGCCAGCAGCTTAGCCAGCACTGAAGCTTTCTTT

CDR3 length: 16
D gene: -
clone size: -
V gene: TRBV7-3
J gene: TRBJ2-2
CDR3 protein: CASSLRWAGGTGELFF
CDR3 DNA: TGTGCCAGCAGCTTAAGATGGGCAGGAGGCACCGGGGAGCTGTTTTTT

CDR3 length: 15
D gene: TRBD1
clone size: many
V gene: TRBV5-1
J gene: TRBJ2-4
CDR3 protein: CASSFVTGGQNIQYF
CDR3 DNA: TGCGCCAGCAGCTTTGTAACAGGGGGGCAGAACATTCAGTACTTC

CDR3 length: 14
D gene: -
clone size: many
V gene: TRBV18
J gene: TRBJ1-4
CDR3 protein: CASSPSLNNEKLFF
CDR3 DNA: TGTGCCAGCTCACCATCACTGAACAATGAAAAACTGTTTTTT

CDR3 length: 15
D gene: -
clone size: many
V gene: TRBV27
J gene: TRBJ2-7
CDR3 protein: CASSFLPGHLYEQYF
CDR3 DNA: TGTGCCAGCAGTTTTTTGCCGGGACATCTCTACGAGCAGTACTTC

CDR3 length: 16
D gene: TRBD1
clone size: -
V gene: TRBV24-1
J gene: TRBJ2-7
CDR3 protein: CATSDPRDSPSYEQYF
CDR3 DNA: TGTGCCACCAGTGATCCAAGGGACAGCCCCTCCTACGAGCAGTACTTC

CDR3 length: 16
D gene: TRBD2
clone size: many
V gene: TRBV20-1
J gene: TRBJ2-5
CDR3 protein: CSAFPSGREGQETQYF
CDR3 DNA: TGCAGTGCTTTCCCTAGCGGGAGGGAAGGCCAAGAGACCCAGTACTTC

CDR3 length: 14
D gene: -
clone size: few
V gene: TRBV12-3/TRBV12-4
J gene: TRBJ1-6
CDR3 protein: CASSFGGHNSPLHF
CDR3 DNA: TGTGCCAGCAGTTTTGGGGGGCATAATTCACCCCTCCACTTT

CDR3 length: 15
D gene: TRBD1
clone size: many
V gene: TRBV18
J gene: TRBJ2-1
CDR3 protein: CASSRSDRAYNEQFF
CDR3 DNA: TGTGCCAGCTCACGATCGGACAGGGCCTACAATGAGCAGTTCTTC

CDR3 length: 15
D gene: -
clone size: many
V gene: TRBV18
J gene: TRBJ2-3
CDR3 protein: CASSPLPDQTDTQYF
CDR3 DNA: TGTGCCAGCTCACCACTCCCTGACCAGACAGATACGCAGTATTTT

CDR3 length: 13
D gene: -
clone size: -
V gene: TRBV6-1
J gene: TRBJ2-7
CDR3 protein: CASRTSSGYEQYF
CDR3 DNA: TGTGCCAGCCGGACCTCGTCAGGTTACGAGCAGTACTTC

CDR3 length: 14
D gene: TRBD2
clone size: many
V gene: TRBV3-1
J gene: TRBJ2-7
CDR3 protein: CASSQGLAIYEQYF
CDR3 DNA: TGTGCCAGCAGCCAAGGACTAGCGATCTACGAGCAGTACTTC

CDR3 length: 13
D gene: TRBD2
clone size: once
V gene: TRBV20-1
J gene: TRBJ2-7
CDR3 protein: CSETSGRAYEQYF
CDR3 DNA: TGCAGTGAAACTAGCGGGAGAGCCTACGAGCAGTACTTC

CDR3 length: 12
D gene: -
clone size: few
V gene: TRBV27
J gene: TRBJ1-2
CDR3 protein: CASSLRGRGYTF
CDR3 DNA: TGTGCCAGCAGTTTAAGGGGCCGTGGCTACACCTTC

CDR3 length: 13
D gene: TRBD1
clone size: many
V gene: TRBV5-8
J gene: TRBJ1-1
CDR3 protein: CASSRQGRPEAFF
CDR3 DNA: TGTGCCAGCAGCCGACAGGGGCGACCTGAAGCTTTCTTT

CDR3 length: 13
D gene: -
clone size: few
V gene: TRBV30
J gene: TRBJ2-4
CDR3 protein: CAYRTHPKNIQYF
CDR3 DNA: TGTGCCTACCGGACCCATCCGAAAAACATTCAGTACTTC

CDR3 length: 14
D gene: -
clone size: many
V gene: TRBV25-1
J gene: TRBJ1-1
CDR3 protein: CASTTSWGMDGAFF
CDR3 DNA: TGTGCCAGCACCACGTCATGGGGTATGGATGGAGCTTTCTTT

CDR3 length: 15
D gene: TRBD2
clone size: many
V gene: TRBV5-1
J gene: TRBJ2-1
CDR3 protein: CASSQGLGSYNEQFF
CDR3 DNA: TGCGCCAGCAGCCAGGGACTAGGTAGCTACAATGAGCAGTTCTTC

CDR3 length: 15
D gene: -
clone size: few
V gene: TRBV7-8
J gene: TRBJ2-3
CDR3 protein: CASSLVTGTSDTQYF
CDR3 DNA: TGTGCCAGCAGCTTAGTGACAGGGACTTCAGATACGCAGTATTTT

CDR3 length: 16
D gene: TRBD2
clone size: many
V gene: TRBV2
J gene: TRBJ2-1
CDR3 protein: CASSDRLAGGGVEQFF
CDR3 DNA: TGTGCCAGCAGTGATCGGCTAGCGGGAGGGGGCGTTGAGCAGTTCTTC

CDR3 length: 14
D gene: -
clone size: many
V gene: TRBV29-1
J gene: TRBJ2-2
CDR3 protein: CSVEGRGGAGELFF
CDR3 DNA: TGCAGCGTTGAAGGCAGGGGTGGGGCCGGGGAGCTGTTTTTT

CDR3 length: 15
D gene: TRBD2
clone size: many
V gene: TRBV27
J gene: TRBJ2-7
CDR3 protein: CASRSGTSNSYEQYF
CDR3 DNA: TGTGCCAGCAGAAGCGGGACTAGCAACTCCTACGAGCAGTACTTC

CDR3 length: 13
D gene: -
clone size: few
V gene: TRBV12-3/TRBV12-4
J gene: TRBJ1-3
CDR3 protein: CASRVNEGNTIYF
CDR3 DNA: TGTGCCAGCCGCGTCAACGAGGGAAACACCATATATTTT

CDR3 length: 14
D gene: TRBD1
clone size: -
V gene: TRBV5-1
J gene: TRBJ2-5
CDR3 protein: CASRKDRGLETQYF
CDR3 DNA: TGCGCCAGCCGTAAAGACAGGGGGCTGGAGACCCAGTACTTC

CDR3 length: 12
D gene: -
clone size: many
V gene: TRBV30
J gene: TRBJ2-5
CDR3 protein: CAWSNPGETQYF
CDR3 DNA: TGTGCCTGGAGTAACCCTGGGGAGACCCAGTACTTC

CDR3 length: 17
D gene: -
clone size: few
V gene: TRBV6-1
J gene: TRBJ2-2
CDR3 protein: CASRMGMRGANTGELFF
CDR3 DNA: TGTGCCAGCAGGATGGGGATGAGGGGTGCGAACACCGGGGAGCTGTTTTTT

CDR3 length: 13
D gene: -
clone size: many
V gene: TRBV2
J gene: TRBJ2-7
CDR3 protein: CASSGGWTYEQYF
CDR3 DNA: TGTGCCAGCAGTGGGGGCTGGACCTACGAGCAGTACTTC

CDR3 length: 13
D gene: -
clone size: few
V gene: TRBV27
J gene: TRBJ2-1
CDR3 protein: CASSPDPGNEQFF
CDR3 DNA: TGTGCCAGCAGTCCAGACCCGGGCAATGAGCAGTTCTTC

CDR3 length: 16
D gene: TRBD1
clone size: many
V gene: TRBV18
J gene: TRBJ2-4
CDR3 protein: CASSPPQGALGNIQYF
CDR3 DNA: TGTGCCAGCTCACCACCACAGGGGGCGCTGGGAAACATTCAGTACTTC

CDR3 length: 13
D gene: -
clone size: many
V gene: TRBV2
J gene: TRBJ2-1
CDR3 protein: CASSESGTNEQFF
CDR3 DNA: TGTGCCAGCAGTGAATCGGGGACCAATGAGCAGTTCTTC

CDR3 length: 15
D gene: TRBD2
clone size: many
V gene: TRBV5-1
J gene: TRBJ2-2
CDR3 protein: CASSQAGGNTGELFF
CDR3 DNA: TGCGCCAGCAGCCAAGCGGGAGGAAACACCGGGGAGCTGTTTTTT

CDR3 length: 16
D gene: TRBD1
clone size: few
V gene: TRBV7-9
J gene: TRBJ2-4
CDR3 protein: CASSLAQGIAKNIQYF
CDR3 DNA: TGTGCCAGCAGCTTAGCACAGGGGATCGCCAAAAACATTCAGTACTTC

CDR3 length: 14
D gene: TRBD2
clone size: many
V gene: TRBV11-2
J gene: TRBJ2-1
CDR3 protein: CASSSGTSGTEQFF
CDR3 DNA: TGTGCCAGCAGCTCCGGGACTAGCGGGACGGAGCAGTTCTTC

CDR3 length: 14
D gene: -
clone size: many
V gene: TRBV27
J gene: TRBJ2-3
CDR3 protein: CASRTGVSTDTQYF
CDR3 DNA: TGTGCCAGCAGAACCGGAGTTAGCACAGATACGCAGTATTTT

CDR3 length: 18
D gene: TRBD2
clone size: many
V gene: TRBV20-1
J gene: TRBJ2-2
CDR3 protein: CSARDRLAGGWNTGELFF
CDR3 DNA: TGCAGTGCTAGAGATCGGCTAGCGGGAGGCTGGAACACCGGGGAGCTGTTTTTT